A selection of T cell receptor beta chains follows, all from one sample in a study of human T cells and chemical hapten exposure. TCRdb reprocessed the RACE reads with MiXCR, giving one entry per CDR3 protein. The sample includes 300,000 to 400,000 distinct CDR3 sequences, around 6.9% of them seen just once. Specimen: whole blood, collected in connection with sensitization to the hapten diphenylcyclopropenone (DPC). These receptors were collected from a woman between 18 and 30 years old with alopecia areata. Some clones in this sample may be carry-over from other donors' samples. The CDR3 runs from the conserved cysteine through the conserved F or W. Each record gives: J gene, V gene, clone size, D gene, CDR3 protein, CDR3 DNA. A D gene is named only where the DNA matches it firmly. Only some rows state a clone size, as once, few, many or a class for expanded clones.

>TRBJ2-7|TRBV14|-|TRBD1
CASSPTRTGSPYEQYF
TGTGCCAGCAGCCCAACGAGGACAGGGAGCCCGTACGAGCAGTACTTC
>TRBJ2-1|TRBV7-9|few|-
CASSHQGSSYNEQFF
TGTGCCAGCAGCCATCAGGGGAGCTCCTACAATGAGCAGTTCTTC
>TRBJ1-5|TRBV27|-|-
CASAGIGNQPQHF
TGTGCCAGCGCAGGGATCGGCAATCAGCCCCAGCATTTT
>TRBJ1-1|TRBV4-3|-|TRBD1
CASSVQGAPTEAFF
TGCGCCAGCAGCGTACAGGGGGCGCCCACTGAAGCTTTCTTT
>TRBJ2-3|TRBV7-2|few|-
CASSRPDGTDTQYF
TGTGCCAGCAGCCGCCCGGACGGGACAGATACGCAGTATTTT
>TRBJ2-5|TRBV7-2|many|-
CASSLTQETQYF
TGTGCCAGCAGCTTAACCCAAGAGACCCAGTACTTC
>TRBJ2-5|TRBV7-2|few|-
CASSLLLAETQYF
TGTGCCAGCAGCTTACTACTAGCAGAGACCCAGTACTTC
>TRBJ2-7|TRBV7-8|many|TRBD1
CASSHVQGDLDSYEQYF
TGTGCCAGCAGCCACGTCCAGGGGGACCTCGACTCCTACGAGCAGTACTTC
>TRBJ2-5|TRBV10-3|-|TRBD2
CAIREPTSGVETQYF
TGTGCCATCAGGGAACCAACTAGCGGGGTCGAGACCCAGTACTTC
>TRBJ2-1|TRBV7-3|-|-
CASSPQHSSYNEQFF
TGTGCCAGCAGCCCTCAACATTCCTCCTACAATGAGCAGTTCTTC
>TRBJ2-7|TRBV29-1|few|TRBD1
CSARRDSSYEQYF
TGCAGCGCCCGCCGGGACAGCTCCTACGAGCAGTACTTC
>TRBJ2-3|TRBV20-1|few|-
CSAGGLVADTQYF
TGCAGTGCGGGTGGGCTAGTGGCAGATACGCAGTATTTT
>TRBJ2-2|TRBV4-3|few|-
CASSQDGAGGMSAGELFF
TGCGCCAGCAGCCAAGATGGGGCAGGAGGAATGTCGGCCGGGGAGCTGTTTTTT
>TRBJ1-1|TRBV3-1|many|-
CASSQEGDTRFTEAFF
TGTGCCAGCAGCCAAGAAGGGGACACCCGGTTCACTGAAGCTTTCTTT
>TRBJ1-1|TRBV11-1|many|TRBD1
CASSLTGALNTEAFF
TGTGCCAGCAGCTTAACAGGGGCCTTGAACACTGAAGCTTTCTTT